Here is one TCR beta chain with its context. The data were obtained in a study of regulatory T cells in long-lasting Graves disease. The V segment lost 6 bases and the J segment 0 bases; nucleotides outside the gene matches: 12. The CDR3 runs 17 residues. CDR1 and CDR2 (germline): MGHDK, SYGVNS. According to the study, TCR beta libraries were built with iRepertoire HTBI primers and CDR3-region Arm-PCR. A single record per CDR3 protein comes from TCRdb applying MiXCR to the multiplex PCR reads. Here the sample spans about 430,000 distinct CDR3 sequences, 15% being singletons. Time point noted: newly diagnosed GD, antithyroid drugs for less than 3 months. PBMC-derived RNA was used for the TCR library. These data are also associated with another study on T cells in Graves' hyperthyroidism and ophthalmopathy.

The chain couples TRBV25-1 to TRBJ2-3; 7 positions match TRBD1. The sequencing used peripheral blood mononuclear cells (PBMCs), collected at new diagnosis, from a patient treated with antithyroid drugs. This clonotype originated in a woman aged 40 to 49 with Graves disease. Here the CDR3 reads CASSETGDRFSTDTQYF. CDR3 DNA: TGTGCCAGCAGCGAAACAGGGGACCGTTTTAGCACAGATACGCAGTATTTT.